Sequencing of this TCR beta chain was carried out in a study of cytomegalovirus exposure and HLA in healthy donors. Trimming took off 0 bases at V and 0 bases at J, with 11 bases between the two ends. This CDR3 has 16 residues. Per germline, CDR1 MNHNS and CDR2 SASEGT. The PCR used 60 Vbeta and 13 Jbeta primers. Profiling relied on immunoSEQ multiplex PCR, and the TCRdb table lists in-frame clones only, not all of them. Of approximately 160,000 clones listed, about four fifths were seen once; the top ten hold roughly 4.5%. The specimen was PBMCs. The source of this sequence is a man between 50 and 59 years old in good health and CMV-seropositive. The V gene is TRBV6-1, the J gene TRBJ1-2, with D possibly TRBD1 on 5 matching bases. The CDR3 coding sequence is TGTGCCAGCAGTGAAGCTAGGCAGGGAACTAACTATGGCTACACCTTC. Its protein is CASSEARQGTNYGYTF.